The 16 T cell receptor beta chains below all came from one sample that was sequenced in a study of CD8 T cells in ankylosing spondylitis (dated by TCRdb to 2015 to 2018). The library came from 5' RACE. The instrument was an Illumina HiSeq 2500. TCRdb reanalyzed the raw reads on its own, using fastp at Q25 for trimming and MiXCR for clone calling, and kept in-frame beta chains. Every entry covers one CDR3 protein and lists the most common genes and DNA from its rows. Within this sample are around 340,000 distinct CDR3 sequences, with roughly 15% of them counted one time only. The top ten clones comprise approximately 0.99% of the sample. Material: blood, either unsorted or a sorted T cell fraction (not recorded which). Receptors were obtained from a male donor with ankylosing spondylitis or in good health (not recorded which).

This clonotype was observed a few times. The chain couples TRBV10-1 to TRBJ2-1; 7 bases line up with TRBD2. The germline CDR1 and CDR2 sequences are WNHNN and SYGVQD (reference sequence). The V gene end was trimmed by 5 bases and the J gene end by 3 bases; junction bases not matched to a gene: 13. The CDR3 consists of 17 residues. The CDR3 DNA sequence: TGCGCCAGCAGTCCACCCATCGTGGTAGCGGGCTACAATGAGCAGTTCTTC. It codes for CASSPPIVVAGYNEQFF.

This clonotype was seen more than once but under ten times. This sequence joins TRBV12-3 or TRBV12-4 and TRBJ2-6; D gene unclear. Trimming stripped 1 base from V and 12 bases from J, with 4 bases between. The CDR3 contains 11 residues. CDR3 nucleotides: TGTGCCAGCAGTTTAGGGGTCGTCCTGACTTTC. Translated, it gives CASSLGVVLTF.

The chain links TRBV5-1 to TRBJ2-3; the D gene is possibly TRBD1 (6 bases). Germline CDR1 reads SGHRS; CDR2 reads YFSETQ. The V end lost 4 bases, the J end lost 2 bases, and 11 bases lay between the germline ends. This CDR3 is built from 14 residues. The CDR3 protein is CASSPGQNTDTQYF. CDR3 DNA sequence: TGCGCCAGCAGCCCCGGACAGAACACAGATACGCAGTATTTT.

The chain couples TRBV9 to TRBJ2-7; unclear D gene. Trimming removed 5 bases from V and 2 bases from J, with 11 bases in between. The length of the CDR3 is 13 residues. Germline values: CDR1 SGDLS, CDR2 YYNGEE. CDR3 bases: TGTGCCAGCAGTACCTCCCCGGCCTACGAGCAGTACTTC. It is translated as CASSTSPAYEQYF. The full variable domain, its missing parts supplied by reference TRBV9 and TRBJ2-7, is DSGVTQTPKHLITATGQRVTLRCSPRSGDLSVYWYQQSLDQGLQFLIQYYNGEERAKGNILERFSAQQFPDLHSELNLSSLELGDSALYFCASSTSPAYEQYFGPGTRLTVT.

This clonotype has more than one count but fewer than ten. This chain links TRBV21-1 with TRBJ2-7; TRBD2 reflects the table's D call only, with no check against the DNA. TRBV21-1 is recorded as a pseudogene. CDR3 length equals 17 residues. DNA of the CDR3: TGTGCCAGCAGCAGGGCGGGCGGGAGGCCGATCTTCTACGAGCAGTACTTC. Translating gives CASSRAGGRPIFYEQYF.

The V call is TRBV6-1, the J call TRBJ2-5; D is possibly TRBD1 (5 bases). The V gene's germline CDR1 is MNHNS and CDR2 SASEGT. The germline V and J ends were trimmed by 6 bases and 2 bases, with 16 bases remaining between them. The CDR3 is 15 residues long. The CDR3 region is CASSSGRGRQETQYF. For the CDR3, the DNA is TGTGCCAGCAGCTCGGGTAGGGGCCGTCAAGAGACCCAGTACTTC.

This clonotype has a handful of counts. This chain uses TRBV3-1 with TRBJ2-7, with 8 bases identical to TRBD1. CDR1 and CDR2 from the germline V gene are LGHDT and YNNKEL (reference sequence). The CDR3 is 15 amino acids. V trimming: 0 bases; J trimming: 7 bases; junction bases outside the gene matches: 8. The CDR3 spells CASSQEAGQGGEQYF. The CDR3 DNA reads as TGTGCCAGCAGCCAAGAGGCAGGACAGGGTGGAGAGCAGTACTTC.

The chain employs TRBV6-4 and TRBJ1-1; no firm D call. Trimming removed 0 bases from V and 6 bases from J, with 8 bases in between. Per the germline V gene, CDR1 is MRHNA and CDR2 is SNTAGT. The CDR3 spans 13 residues. The CDR3 loop is CASSDSMGSEAFF. The CDR3 DNA sequence: TGTGCCAGCAGTGACTCGATGGGTTCTGAAGCTTTCTTT.

The V call is TRBV6-1, the J call TRBJ1-3; D unresolved. The V and J ends lost 5 bases and 7 bases respectively, with 15 bases between them. Germline V gives CDR1 MNHNS, CDR2 SASEGT. The CDR3 length is 14 residues. This CDR3 reads CASSLKPAMNTIYF. CDR3 coding DNA: TGTGCCAGCAGTCTAAAGCCCGCCATGAACACCATATATTTT.

The V call is TRBV29-1, the J call TRBJ1-1; unclear D gene. The CDR3 is 13 residues long. V lost 1 base and J 5 bases, leaving 11 bases between the germline ends. The germline V gene has CDR1 SQVTM and CDR2 ANQGSEA. CDR3 residues: CSVEGGGRTEAFF. CDR3 bases: TGCAGCGTTGAAGGGGGAGGAAGAACTGAAGCTTTCTTT. Variable domain in full (rest from reference TRBV29-1 and TRBJ1-1): SAVISQKPSRDICQRGTSLTIQCQVDSQVTMMFWYRQQPGQSLTLIATANQGSEATYESGFVIDKFPISRPNLTFSTLTVSNMSPEDSSIYLCSVEGGGRTEAFFGQGTRLTVV.

The CDR3 DNA follows: TGTGCCAGCAGTTTCCGGACAGGGGGGCGCAATGAGCAGTTCTTC. Residues: CASSFRTGGRNEQFF. The gene calls are TRBV6-5 and TRBJ2-1, with TRBD1 identical over 10 bases. Germline CDR1 is MNHEY and CDR2 is SVGAGI. The CDR3 consists of 15 residues. The V and J ends lost 4 bases and 6 bases, in that order; junction bases with no gene match: 6.

This clonotype was recorded many times. The CDR3 DNA follows: TGTGCCAGCAGTTACGATGGGATAGAGACCCAGTACTTC. It specifies CASSYDGIETQYF. This chain joins TRBV6-5 and TRBJ2-5; no definite D call. CDR3 length equals 13 residues. Between the trimmed V and J ends, which lost 2 bases and 4 bases, there was a span of 8 bases. Looked up from germline, CDR1 is MNHEY and CDR2 is SVGAGI.

The CDR3 DNA follows: TGTGCTAGTGGTTTGGGGGGGGCCCGTGAAGATACGCAGTATTTT. Amino acids: CASGLGGAREDTQYF. This chain connects TRBV12-5 to TRBJ2-3, with D perhaps given as TRBD1 or TRBD2 (6 bases each). Trimming stripped 1 base from V and 5 bases from J, with 13 bases between. The CDR3 extends over 15 amino acids. The V gene's germline CDR1 is LGHNT and CDR2 FRNRAP. Together with reference TRBV12-5 and TRBJ2-3, the CDR3 gives the full variable domain: DARVTQTPRHKVTEMGQEVTMRCQPILGHNTVFWYRQTMMQGLELLAYFRNRAPLDDSGMPKDRFSAEMPDATLATLKIQPSEPRDSAVYFCASGLGGAREDTQYFGPGTRLTVL.

The chain carries TRBV6-1 and TRBJ2-3; D unclear. Deletions cut 6 bases from V and 0 bases from J, with 19 bases between. The CDR3 has 17 amino acids. Germline V lookup: CDR1 MNHNS, CDR2 SASEGT. CDR3 DNA: TGTGCCAGCAGCCTTGGCCTAAGGAGCACTAGCACAGATACGCAGTATTTT. It codes for CASSLGLRSTSTDTQYF.

The chain is built from TRBV25-1 and TRBJ2-2; a possible D gene is TRBD2 (5 bases). The CDR3 contains 17 residues. V lost 5 bases, J lost 3 bases, and 19 bases lay in between. Germline CDR1 MGHDK, CDR2 SYGVNS. CDR3: CASSYWRSVPDTGELFF. The CDR3 nucleotides are TGTGCCAGCAGTTATTGGAGGTCGGTCCCGGACACCGGGGAGCTGTTTTTT.

This clonotype was found a few times. The V gene is TRBV7-9, the J gene TRBJ2-1; 7 bases map to TRBD1. CDR3 length: 15 residues. V was pared by 5 bases and J by 1 base, with 5 bases of the junction left unmatched. Germline V CDR1 and CDR2: SEHNR, FQNEAQ (reference sequence). The CDR3 DNA sequence: TGTGCCAGCAGCCACAGCAGGGGGTCCTACAATGAGCAGTTCTTC. As protein: CASSHSRGSYNEQFF.